These 32 T cell receptor beta chains originate from one sample sequenced in a study of blood T cell repertoires in COVID-19. Libraries were prepared by immunoSEQ multiplex PCR; TCRdb keeps only in-frame clonotypes and omits some of them. The sample contains 150,000 to 200,000 clones, around nine tenths of which appear only once. Material: peripheral blood. These TCRs come from a man between 65 and 85 years old with active or convalescent COVID-19.

The genes are TRBV2 and TRBJ2-1, with TRBD1 matching 8 bases. After removal of 4 bases from V and 7 bases from J, the junction contained 9 bases not matched to a gene. Germline V gene lookup returns CDR1 SNHLY and CDR2 FYNNEI. This CDR3 spans 15 amino acids. CDR3 sequence (DNA): TGTGCCAGCAGTGGACAGGGGCGGCCCTTAAATGAGCAGTTCTTC. Amino acids: CASSGQGRPLNEQFF.

This chain connects TRBV4-1 to TRBJ2-1; no clear D. V was pared by 2 bases and J by 0 bases, with 8 bases between. Per the germline V gene, CDR1 is MGHRA and CDR2 is YSYEKL. The CDR3 is 15 residues long. The CDR3 loop reads CASSQTSSSYNEQFF. Here the CDR3 DNA reads TGCGCCAGCAGCCAAACGTCCAGCTCCTACAATGAGCAGTTCTTC.

The chain recombines TRBV6-2 or TRBV6-3 with TRBJ2-2, with D perhaps matching TRBD2 (7 bases). CDR1 MNHEY and CDR2 SVGEGT come from the germline V gene. The V end was cut by 6 bases, the J end by 5 bases, with 16 bases between. The CDR3 is 15 residues long. The DNA of the CDR3 is TGTGCCAGCAGCTTCCGGGGGGCTGCGACCGGGGAGCTGTTTTTT. Translated, it gives CASSFRGAATGELFF.

V and J are TRBV19 and TRBJ2-5; maybe TRBD1 (5 bases). Trimming pared 2 bases from V and 5 bases from J, leaving 12 bases between. In germline, CDR1 is LNHDA, CDR2 SQIVND (reference sequence). The CDR3 runs 14 residues. The CDR3 loop is CASSIQGVRETQYF. The DNA of the CDR3 is TGTGCCAGTAGTATACAGGGTGTGCGGGAGACCCAGTACTTC.

This clone was found once. DNA for the CDR3: TGTGCCAGCAGTCTAACAATTTCCCTCTCGGGAGGATTAAGAGATACGCAGTATTTT. Amino acid sequence: CASSLTISLSGGLRDTQYF. V usage is TRBV27 and J usage is TRBJ2-3; 7 positions agree with TRBD2. The V gene end was trimmed by 5 bases and the J gene end by 5 bases; junction bases not matched to a gene: 22. The CDR3 is made up of 19 amino acids. CDR1 is MNHEY, CDR2 SMNVEV, per germline (reference sequence).

The rearrangement links TRBV27 to TRBJ1-1; the match to TRBD1 covers 7 bases. V dropped 3 bases and J dropped 0; count of bases not matched to a gene: 16. Per germline, CDR1 MNHEY and CDR2 SMNVEV (reference sequence). CDR3 length: 19 amino acids. The CDR3 nucleotides are TGTGCCAGCAGTTTGGGGAAACCTTACAGGGGAGGTATGAACACTGAAGCTTTCTTT. Protein product: CASSLGKPYRGGMNTEAFF.

There are a few counts of this clone. Other DNA sequences in the sample encode the same CDR3. J is TRBJ2-5 and V is TRBV20-1; unclear D gene. V lost 6 bases, J lost 4 bases, and 9 bases lay in between. Germline V lookup: CDR1 DFQATT, CDR2 SNEGSKA (reference sequence). The CDR3 contains 11 residues. The CDR3 sequence is CSAERGETQYF. CDR3 sequence (DNA): TGCAGTGCGGAGCGAGGAGAGACCCAGTACTTC.

This chain's CDR3 is CASSRPQGRTGNTIYF. CDR3 in DNA: TGTGCCAGCAGTCGTCCTCAGGGAAGAACTGGAAACACCATATATTTT. The genes are TRBV2 and TRBJ1-3, with D perhaps matching TRBD1 (5 bases). Deletions cut 5 bases from V and 2 bases from J, with 16 bases between. The CDR3 loop spans 16 amino acids. Germline CDR1 reads SNHLY; CDR2 reads FYNNEI.

The CDR3 sequence is CASSPGVATEAFF. CDR3 DNA: TGTGCCAGCAGCCCAGGGGTTGCCACTGAAGCTTTCTTT. The chain joins TRBV3-1 (or the pseudogene TRBV3-2) to TRBJ1-1, with D possibly being TRBD1 (6 bases). Trimming pared 4 bases from V and 4 bases from J, leaving 10 bases between. The CDR3 has 13 amino acids. CDR1 and CDR2 from the germline V gene are LGHDT and YNNKEL (reference sequence).

This clone was picked up one time. The chain employs TRBV28 and TRBJ2-3; 7 bases are a match to TRBD2. V shed 0 bases and J 7 bases; nucleotides not matched to a gene: 4. Germline V gene data show CDR1 as MDHEN and CDR2 as SYDVKM. The CDR3 has 14 amino acids. This CDR3 reads CASSLWERENTQYF. The CDR3 coding sequence is TGTGCCAGCAGTTTATGGGAGCGGGAAAATACGCAGTATTTT. Full variable domain (missing parts from reference TRBV28 and TRBJ2-3): DVKVTQSSRYLVKRTGEKVFLECVQDMDHENMFWYRQDPGLGLRLIYFSYDVKMKEKGDIPEGYSVSREKKERFSLILESASTNQTSMYLCASSLWERENTQYFGPGTRLTVL.

The chain has TRBV7-2 and TRBJ2-6, with D maybe TRBD2 (7 bases). The CDR3 length is 17 residues. Trimming stripped 1 base from V and 2 bases from J, with 12 bases between. Per germline, CDR1 SGHTA and CDR2 FQGNSA. CDR3 sequence (DNA): TGTGCCAGCAGCTTAGTTGGGGGGGCAGCTGGGGCCAACGTCCTGACTTTC. This translates into CASSLVGGAAGANVLTF. Full variable domain (missing parts from reference TRBV7-2 and TRBJ2-6): GAGVSQSPSNKVTEKGKDVELRCDPISGHTALYWYRQSLGQGLEFLIYFQGNSAPDKSGLPSDRFSAERTGGSVSTLTIQRTQQEDSAVYLCASSLVGGAAGANVLTFGAGSRLTVL.

The chain joins TRBV15 to TRBJ2-7; tentative D call: TRBD1 (5 bases). CDR3 length: 15 residues. From germline, CDR1 is LNHNV and CDR2 YYDKDF (reference sequence). Trimming took off 1 base at V and 3 bases at J, with 13 bases between the two ends. Here the CDR3 DNA reads TGTGCCACCAGCAGAGTACAGGCGTCGGGCTACGAGCAGTACTTC. Its translation: CATSRVQASGYEQYF.

This chain links TRBV29-1 with TRBJ2-1; TRBD1 aligns across 8 bases. From germline, CDR1 is SQVTM and CDR2 ANQGSEA. Trimming took 0 bases from V and 5 from J; bases not matched to a gene: 3. CDR3 length: 14 amino acids. The CDR3 sequence is CSVEDGQGNNEQFF. CDR3 in DNA: TGCAGCGTTGAAGATGGACAGGGCAACAATGAGCAGTTCTTC.

The V gene is TRBV19, the J gene TRBJ2-3; D is perhaps TRBD2 (6 bases). This CDR3 is built from 15 residues. The V gene lost 5 bases and the J gene lost 0 bases, with 12 bases spanning the gap. CDR1 and CDR2 from the germline V gene are LNHDA and SQIVND (reference sequence). The CDR3 is CASSRPGRSTDTQYF. Written as DNA, the CDR3 is TGTGCCAGTAGTCGGCCCGGGAGAAGCACAGATACGCAGTATTTT.

V is TRBV3-1 (or the pseudogene TRBV3-2) and J is TRBJ2-3; maybe TRBD2 (6 bases). The length of the CDR3 is 14 residues. Germline CDR1 is LGHDT and CDR2 is YNNKEL (reference sequence). Trimming left V 4 bases short and J 5 bases short, with 13 bases between. For the CDR3, the DNA is TGTGCCAGCAGCCCCGGAGGGTATGGAGATACGCAGTATTTT. It translates to CASSPGGYGDTQYF.

The chain links TRBV5-6 to TRBJ2-3; TRBD1 is a possible D gene (5 bases). The CDR3 loop spans 14 amino acids. Germline loops: CDR1 SGHDT, CDR2 YYEEEE. V lost 3 bases and J 1 base, leaving 9 bases between the germline ends. The CDR3 sequence is CASSYVRGTDTQYF. The CDR3 region has the DNA TGTGCCAGCAGCTACGTCAGGGGCACAGATACGCAGTATTTT.

The CDR3 coding sequence is TGTGCCAGCAGTTACTCGAGGACAGGGAGGATAGAGACCCAGTACTTC. Its translation is CASSYSRTGRIETQYF. V gene TRBV6-2 or TRBV6-3 combines with J gene TRBJ2-5; 8 bases map to TRBD1. V gave up 0 bases and J gave up 4 bases; unmatched junction bases: 7. This CDR3 is 16 amino acids long. Germline CDR1 MNHEY, CDR2 SVGEGT.

The chain is built from TRBV19 and TRBJ1-4; the match to TRBD1 covers 7 bases. The CDR3 loop spans 14 amino acids. V shed 5 bases and J 0 bases; nucleotides not matched to a gene: 0. In germline, CDR1 is LNHDA, CDR2 SQIVND (reference sequence). CDR3: CASSDRATNEKLFF. The CDR3 DNA sequence: TGTGCCAGTAGTGACAGGGCAACTAATGAAAAACTGTTTTTT.

The genes are TRBV9 and TRBJ2-2; TRBD2 aligns across 7 bases. V dropped 0 bases and J dropped 4; count of bases not matched to a gene: 6. Germline CDR1 and CDR2: SGDLS and YYNGEE. The CDR3 covers 16 residues. The CDR3 loop reads CASSVAPGRVTGELFF. For the CDR3, the DNA is TGTGCCAGCAGCGTAGCTCCAGGGAGGGTCACCGGGGAGCTGTTTTTT.

The chain is built from TRBV9 and TRBJ2-1, with a weak D call TRBD1 (6 bases). The CDR3 consists of 14 residues. Deletions cut 5 bases from V and 5 bases from J, with 14 bases between. The V gene's germline CDR1 is SGDLS and CDR2 YYNGEE. CDR3 in DNA: TGTGCCAGCAGTCCGAGGGGGTACAACAATGAGCAGTTCTTC. Translating it yields CASSPRGYNNEQFF. Complete variable domain (other parts from reference TRBV9 and TRBJ2-1): DSGVTQTPKHLITATGQRVTLRCSPRSGDLSVYWYQQSLDQGLQFLIQYYNGEERAKGNILERFSAQQFPDLHSELNLSSLELGDSALYFCASSPRGYNNEQFFGPGTRLTVL.

This clone was recorded once. V usage is TRBV18 and J usage is TRBJ1-1; possibly TRBD1 for D (5 bases). V was pared by 3 bases and J by 1 base, with 15 bases between. Germline V lookup: CDR1 KGHSH, CDR2 LQKENI. CDR3 length equals 16 residues. CDR3 loop: CASSPRDGGGNTEAFF. CDR3 sequence (DNA): TGTGCCAGCTCACCGCGGGACGGCGGGGGGAACACTGAAGCTTTCTTT.

V and J are TRBV2 and TRBJ1-5; 7 nucleotides match TRBD1. CDR1 SNHLY and CDR2 FYNNEI come from the germline V gene. The CDR3 sequence is 15 residues long. V gave up 8 bases and J gave up 3 bases; unmatched junction bases: 10. For the CDR3, the DNA is TGTGCCAGCGGGCGGACAGGAAATTCCAATCAGCCCCAGCATTTT. Translating it yields CASGRTGNSNQPQHF.

J is TRBJ1-6 and V is TRBV7-9, with D unclear. Trimming cost V 5 bases and J 7 bases, with 12 bases left between them. Germline CDR1 and CDR2: SEHNR and FQNEAQ (reference sequence). This CDR3 spans 14 amino acids. The CDR3 is CASSPWPENSPLHF. DNA for the CDR3: TGTGCCAGCAGCCCATGGCCGGAGAATTCACCCCTCCACTTT.

This chain joins TRBV9 and TRBJ2-3; no clear D gene. Per the germline V gene, CDR1 is SGDLS and CDR2 is YYNGEE. The CDR3 is made up of 15 amino acids. V lost 3 bases and J lost 2, with 13 bases in between. CDR3 in amino acids: CASSGPGQSTDTQYF. DNA for the CDR3: TGTGCCAGCAGCGGCCCAGGCCAGTCCACAGATACGCAGTATTTT.

This clone was seen only a few times. The chain joins TRBV5-5 to TRBJ2-7; 9 nucleotides line up with TRBD2. J gave up 3 bases and V 6 bases, and 7 bases lay outside the gene matches. This CDR3 comprises 14 residues. Germline V gene lookup returns CDR1 SGHKS and CDR2 YYEKEE (reference sequence). CDR3 loop: CASTPVAGDYEQYF. As DNA, the CDR3 is TGTGCCAGCACCCCGGTAGCGGGGGACTACGAGCAGTACTTC.

The rearrangement uses TRBV25-1 and TRBJ1-1; TRBD1 matches at 8 bases. The CDR3 has 14 residues. V was pared by 6 bases and J by 1 base, with 4 bases of the junction left unmatched. The V gene's germline CDR1 is MGHDK and CDR2 SYGVNS. CDR3 in DNA: TGTGCCAGCAGCCAGGGGGCGTCGAACACTGAAGCTTTCTTT. Translated: CASSQGASNTEAFF.

The CDR3 DNA reads TGCGCCAGCAGCGATATTCAGGGCTACGAGCAGTACTTC. Translating it yields CASSDIQGYEQYF. The chain recombines TRBV4-1 with TRBJ2-7; tentatively, D is TRBD1 (5 bases). The V end was cut by 5 bases, the J end by 3 bases, with 11 bases between. The CDR3 is made up of 13 amino acids. Per the germline V gene, CDR1 is MGHRA and CDR2 is YSYEKL.

The rearrangement joins TRBV24-1 to TRBJ1-1; 8 bases are shared with TRBD1. The CDR3 loop spans 13 amino acids. Trimming took 3 bases from V and 7 from J; bases not matched to a gene: 3. Germline CDR1 KGHDR, CDR2 SFDVKD. CDR3 sequence (DNA): TGTGCCACCAGTGATACAGGGGGGAGTGAAGCTTTCTTT. It is translated as CATSDTGGSEAFF.

The CDR3 bases are TGTGCCAGCAGCTCTCGGACAGGGGGATCACCCCTCCACTTT. Protein product: CASSSRTGGSPLHF. The chain links TRBV13 to TRBJ1-6; TRBD1 agrees at 10 bases. The CDR3 runs 14 residues. The germline V gene has CDR1 PRHDT and CDR2 FYEKMQ (reference sequence). V lost 4 bases, J lost 10 bases, and 4 bases stayed unmatched.

The V gene is TRBV21-1, the J gene TRBJ2-3; TRBD2 is taken as the D call from the table, unchecked against the DNA. TRBV21-1 is marked as a pseudogene. The CDR3 is 17 residues long. The CDR3 is CASTITPTGGPGDTQYF. Here the CDR3 DNA reads TGTGCCAGCACCATTACTCCCACGGGGGGACCTGGGGATACGCAGTATTTT.

This rearrangement joins TRBV2 to TRBJ1-5; D is unresolved. The germline V gene encodes CDR1 SNHLY and CDR2 FYNNEI. The CDR3 has 14 amino acids. Trimming took 6 bases from V and 1 from J, leaving 10 bases between them. The CDR3 DNA reads TGTGCCAGCAGAGGAGTTTTAAGCAATCAGCCCCAGCATTTT. This sequence encodes CASRGVLSNQPQHF.

The rearrangement joins TRBV6-1 to TRBJ1-2; TRBD1 might be the D (5 bases). The V gene's germline CDR1 is MNHNS and CDR2 SASEGT. There are 14 residues in the CDR3. The V end was cut by 2 bases, the J end by 6 bases, with 13 bases between. The CDR3 DNA sequence: TGTGCCAGCAGTGAAAGGGCAGGGCCTCATGGCTACACCTTC. Its translation is CASSERAGPHGYTF.